The source of this T cell receptor beta chain is a study of shared clonotypes between healthy human individuals. Original data processing: Junction-only immunoSEQ sequences carried no quality scores, so filtering differed. Measured with immunoSEQ multiplex PCR; TCRdb has only the in-frame clones, and not every one. V and J calls plus clone size are reproduced from that table; the DNA served to infer D and trimming. This table holds 2 million to 2.5 million clones, approximately 90% found once. V dropped 3 bases and J dropped 5; count of bases not matched to a gene: 6. This CDR3 is 15 amino acids long. The germline gives CDR1 SGDLS, CDR2 YYNGEE. Study donors comprised healthy, HIV-negative adults devoid of recent acute infection or vaccination.

Sequenced sample: naive CD4+ T cells from PBMCs. Regarding subset: CD45RA+ positively selected. This rearrangement joins TRBV9 to TRBJ2-5; TRBD1 agrees at 11 bases. The source is a man aged 18 to 29 in good health. Some clones in this sample may be carry-over from other donors' samples. CDR3 coding DNA: TGTGCCAGCAGCGCAACCGGGACAGGGGGGGAGACCCAGTACTTC. It codes for CASSATGTGGETQYF.